Below are 2 T cell receptor beta chains sequenced from a single sample in a study of T cell responses to AZD1222 COVID-19 vaccine. Here immunoSEQ multiplex PCR was the method, and the copy in TCRdb shows in-frame clones only, minus some. The sample yields roughly 120,000 clones, 80% to 90% seen once. The source material was peripheral blood, sampled on day 0 of AZD1222 vaccination. The receptors derive from an adult in good health.

The chain is built from TRBV2 and TRBJ2-7; D is possibly TRBD1 (6 bases). Germline V lookup: CDR1 SNHLY, CDR2 FYNNEI. The CDR3 is 17 residues long. The V gene lost 6 bases and the J gene lost 3 bases, with 24 bases spanning the gap. The CDR3 DNA reads TGTGCCAGCAGGCCGCCCACCGGGACATCCGGGGACTACGAGCAGTACTTC. Translated: CASRPPTGTSGDYEQYF.

The chain has TRBV6-2 or TRBV6-3 and TRBJ2-7; TRBD1 matches 7 bases. From germline, CDR1 is MNHEY and CDR2 SVGEGT. The CDR3 loop spans 15 amino acids. The V segment lost 0 bases and the J segment 3 bases; nucleotides outside the gene matches: 5. CDR3 coding DNA: TGTGCCAGCAGTTACTCCCGACAGGGATTCTACGAGCAGTACTTC. Translating gives CASSYSRQGFYEQYF.